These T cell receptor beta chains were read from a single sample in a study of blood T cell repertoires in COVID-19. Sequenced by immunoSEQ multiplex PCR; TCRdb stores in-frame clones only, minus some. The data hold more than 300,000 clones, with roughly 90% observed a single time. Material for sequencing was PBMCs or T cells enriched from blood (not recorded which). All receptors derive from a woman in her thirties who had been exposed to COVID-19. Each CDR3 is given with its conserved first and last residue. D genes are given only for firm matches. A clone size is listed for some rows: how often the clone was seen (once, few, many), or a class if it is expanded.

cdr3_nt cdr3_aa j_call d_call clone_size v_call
TGTGCCAGCAGCCCAACAAGACAGGGCTATAATTCACCCCTCCACTTT CASSPTRQGYNSPLHF TRBJ1-6 TRBD1 - TRBV14
TGTGCCAGCAGCCAACTAGCGAACCAAGAGACCCAGTACTTC CASSQLANQETQYF TRBJ2-5 TRBD2 - TRBV5-8
TGTGCCAGCAGCGGACAACCCAATTCACCCCTCCACTTT CASSGQPNSPLHF TRBJ1-6 - - TRBV12-3/TRBV12-4
TGTGCCAGCAGGCTCGGTCCAGGGGCGAACACTGAAGCTTTCTTT CASRLGPGANTEAFF TRBJ1-1 - - TRBV27
TGTGCCAGCAGTTTATTGACAGGGTATTCTGGCTACACCTTC CASSLLTGYSGYTF TRBJ1-2 TRBD1 - TRBV27
TGTGCCAGCAGCCGGACTTCCATAGAGACCCAGTACTTC CASSRTSIETQYF TRBJ2-5 - once TRBV5-4
TGTGCCAGCAGCGAGGACTCGACCTCGAACACCGGGGAGCTGTTTTTT CASSEDSTSNTGELFF TRBJ2-2 - - TRBV9
TGTGCCAGCTCAAGAACCGGGACTAGGGGTAGCACAGATACGCAGTATTTT CASSRTGTRGSTDTQYF TRBJ2-3 TRBD2 - TRBV18
TGTGCCACCAGTGATCCAGGGGCTGGCATGCAGTTCTTC CATSDPGAGMQFF TRBJ2-1 - once TRBV24-1
TGTGCCAGCAGCCGGTTTACAGGGGGCAACTATGGCTACACCTTC CASSRFTGGNYGYTF TRBJ1-2 TRBD1 - TRBV5-4